One sample yielded the 28 T cell receptor beta chains listed below, sequenced in a study of cytomegalovirus exposure and HLA in healthy donors. It was with 60 Vbeta and 13 Jbeta primers that the PCR ran. TCRdb keeps only in-frame clones here, not all; method: immunoSEQ multiplex PCR. The sample lists more than 95,000 clones; roughly 79% were seen once. The sequenced sample was PBMCs. The receptors shown here come from a male donor in good health and CMV-seronegative.

This chain joins TRBV29-1 and TRBJ1-4; 7 positions agree with TRBD1. The CDR3 runs 15 residues. Looked up from germline, CDR1 is SQVTM and CDR2 is ANQGSEA. With 3 bases clipped from V and 4 bases from J, the junction kept 8 bases outside the gene matches. CDR3 loop: CSVDGQGGGNEKLFF. CDR3 DNA: TGCAGCGTTGATGGGCAGGGGGGAGGTAATGAAAAACTGTTTTTT.

The genes are TRBV11-3 and TRBJ2-7; tentative D call: TRBD1 (5 bases). Trimming cost V 6 bases and J 0 bases, with 15 bases left between them. CDR3 length: 15 residues. Germline V lookup: CDR1 SGHNT, CDR2 YENEEA. The CDR3 DNA sequence: TGTGCCAGCAGTCTGGGCGTAGACAGCTCCTACGAGCAGTACTTC. Amino acids: CASSLGVDSSYEQYF.

To note about this clone: The sample contains more than one DNA sequence encoding this CDR3. The chain combines TRBV28 with TRBJ2-3; TRBD1 aligns across 10 bases. The J segment lost 3 bases and the V segment lost 2 bases, leaving 5 bases of the junction unmatched. Germline V gene sequence: CDR1 MDHEN, CDR2 SYDVKM. The CDR3 contains 16 residues. CDR3 nucleotide sequence: TGTGCCAGCAGTTTAACCGGGACAGGGGTGACAGATACGCAGTATTTT. Protein sequence: CASSLTGTGVTDTQYF.

The CDR3 loop is CASKAGPSGNTIYF. DNA for the CDR3: TGTGCCAGCAAAGCGGGACCCTCTGGAAACACCATATATTTT. The chain employs TRBV6-5 and TRBJ1-3; TRBD1 might be the D (5 bases). The CDR3 covers 14 residues. Trimming pared 7 bases from V and 0 bases from J, leaving 10 bases between. CDR1 is MNHEY, CDR2 SVGAGI, per germline.

J is TRBJ2-2 and V is TRBV19; weak D call: TRBD1 (5 bases). From germline, CDR1 is LNHDA and CDR2 SQIVND (reference sequence). Trimming shortened V by 3 bases and J by 1 base, and 15 bases separated the two germline ends. This CDR3 region has 17 residues. CDR3 region: CASSIPPRQRNTGELFF. CDR3 DNA: TGTGCCAGTAGTATCCCCCCAAGACAGCGGAACACCGGGGAGCTGTTTTTT.

The chain is built from TRBV19 and TRBJ2-6; D is unclear. CDR3 length: 15 amino acids. Germline lookup yields CDR1 LNHDA and CDR2 SQIVND (reference sequence). V was cut by 5 bases and J by 0 bases, with 8 bases left in between. CDR3 in amino acids: CASSPRNSGANVLTF. The CDR3 region has the DNA TGTGCCAGTAGTCCGCGGAACTCTGGGGCCAACGTCCTGACTTTC.

V gene TRBV6-4 combines with J gene TRBJ2-7; 9 nucleotides agree with TRBD1. CDR1 MRHNA and CDR2 SNTAGT come from the germline V gene. This CDR3 is built from 17 residues. V shed 4 bases, J shed 4 bases, and the junction held 14 bases outside the gene matches. The CDR3 DNA is TGTGCCAGCAGTGTTTTTTCACGAGGGACAGGGATTTACGAGCAGTACTTC. Amino acid sequence: CASSVFSRGTGIYEQYF.

V and J are TRBV5-4 and TRBJ2-3, with 8 bases identical to TRBD2. Per germline, CDR1 SGHNT and CDR2 YYREEE (reference sequence). V trimming: 3 bases; J trimming: 6 bases; junction bases outside the gene matches: 12. This CDR3 has 16 amino acids. In DNA form, the CDR3 reads TGTGCCAGCAGCTCCGGGGGGGTGGTGAAAACGGATACGCAGTATTTT. This codes for CASSSGGVVKTDTQYF.

The chain is built from TRBV4-1 and TRBJ2-2; possible D gene TRBD1, 6 bases. Trimming stripped 4 bases from V and 6 bases from J, with 15 bases between. CDR1 and CDR2 from the germline V gene are MGHRA and YSYEKL. The CDR3 is 15 amino acids. The CDR3 protein is CASSLAYRESGELFF. In nucleotides, the CDR3 is TGCGCCAGCAGCCTAGCTTACAGGGAGTCCGGGGAGCTGTTTTTT.

The chain recombines TRBV5-1 with TRBJ2-7; TRBD2 matches at 7 bases. After removal of 4 bases from V and 3 bases from J, the junction contained 10 bases not matched to a gene. CDR1 and CDR2 (germline): SGHRS, YFSETQ. The CDR3 totals 15 residues. CDR3 residues: CASSPAGVQNYEQYF. The CDR3 bases are TGCGCCAGCAGCCCGGCGGGAGTACAAAACTACGAGCAGTACTTC.

V usage is TRBV7-9 and J usage is TRBJ2-1, with 7 nucleotides matching TRBD2. V trimming: 2 bases; J trimming: 8 bases; junction bases outside the gene matches: 18. The germline CDR1 and CDR2 sequences are SEHNR and FQNEAQ (reference sequence). The CDR3 length is 18 residues. The CDR3 loop is CASSLRQASGPGAHEQFF. The CDR3 region has the DNA TGTGCCAGCAGCTTACGCCAAGCTAGCGGTCCTGGGGCCCATGAGCAGTTCTTC.

The chain couples TRBV27 to TRBJ2-3; 9 bases agree with TRBD2. Germline V gives CDR1 MNHEY, CDR2 SMNVEV (reference sequence). V lost 6 bases to trimming and J lost 0 bases; unmatched junction nucleotides: 7. CDR3 size: 16 residues. This CDR3 is CASSARLAVSTDTQYF. The CDR3 DNA reads as TGTGCCAGCAGCGCACGACTAGCGGTTAGCACAGATACGCAGTATTTT.

The rearrangement uses TRBV9 and TRBJ2-1; 8 bases fit TRBD2. Trimming removed 0 bases from V and 7 bases from J; junction bases left unmatched: 6. Germline V CDR1 and CDR2: SGDLS, YYNGEE. The CDR3 has 15 amino acids. The CDR3 sequence: CASSVEPAGVNEQFF. The CDR3 bases are TGTGCCAGCAGCGTAGAGCCAGCGGGAGTGAATGAGCAGTTCTTC.

The chain combines TRBV15 with TRBJ1-5; a weak D match, TRBD1 (5 bases). Germline values: CDR1 LNHNV, CDR2 YYDKDF (reference sequence). V lost 0 bases, J lost 5 bases, and 11 bases lay in between. The CDR3 consists of 15 residues. The DNA of the CDR3 is TGTGCCACCAGCAGAGATCGAAAGGGGCATCAGCCCCAGCATTTT. This gives the protein CATSRDRKGHQPQHF.

Note on this clone: At one boundary the junction diverges from the germline segment, which might be a read error. This chain links TRBV30 with TRBJ1-6; D is perhaps TRBD1 (5 bases). Germline values: CDR1 GTSNPN, CDR2 SVGIG (reference sequence). The CDR3 is 13 residues long. The chain's CDR3 is CAWRDTSNPPLHF. In DNA form, the CDR3 reads TGTGCCTGGAGGGACACGAGTAATCCACCCCTCCACTTT.

The chain links TRBV4-2 to TRBJ2-7; D not resolved. This CDR3 has 12 residues. Germline V gene lookup returns CDR1 LGHNA and CDR2 YNFKEQ. With 1 base removed from V and 4 bases from J, the gap between germline ends came to 5 bases. The CDR3 coding sequence is TGTGCCAGCAGCCAAGTCGGGTACGAGCAGTACTTC. Translated, it gives CASSQVGYEQYF.

The DNA for the CDR3 is TGTGCCAGCAGGGCGGACAGGGACACTGAAGCTTTCTTT. Amino acids: CASRADRDTEAFF. The genes are TRBV6-1 and TRBJ1-1, with 8 bases matching TRBD1. This CDR3 region has 13 residues. Germline V gene data show CDR1 as MNHNS and CDR2 as SASEGT. Unmatched junction bases numbered 3, after V lost 6 bases and J lost 3 bases.

V gene TRBV27 combines with J gene TRBJ1-5; 10 bases align to TRBD1. V was pared by 6 bases and J by 2 bases, with 1 base of the junction left unmatched. Per the germline V gene, CDR1 is MNHEY and CDR2 is SMNVEV (reference sequence). The CDR3 loop spans 14 amino acids. The CDR3 region is CASSGQGGNQPQHF. CDR3 DNA: TGTGCCAGCAGCGGACAGGGGGGCAATCAGCCCCAGCATTTT.

J is TRBJ2-7 and V is TRBV19, with 10 bases fitting TRBD2. Germline V gene sequence: CDR1 LNHDA, CDR2 SQIVND (reference sequence). The CDR3 consists of 16 residues. Trimming removed 3 bases from V and 6 bases from J; junction bases left unmatched: 11. The CDR3 sequence is CASSIELAGDLGEQYF. DNA of the CDR3: TGTGCCAGTAGTATCGAGCTAGCGGGAGACTTGGGCGAGCAGTACTTC.

The chain links TRBV5-1 to TRBJ1-5, with D uncertain. Germline V CDR1 and CDR2: SGHRS, YFSETQ. V shed 4 bases and J shed 1 base, with 12 bases lying between them. The CDR3 extends over 15 amino acids. The CDR3 nucleotides are TGCGCCAGCAGCCCCTCAGCAGGAAGCAATCAGCCCCAGCATTTT. This translates into CASSPSAGSNQPQHF.

V usage is TRBV11-3 and J usage is TRBJ1-2; weak D call: TRBD1 (6 bases). V lost 10 bases and J 6 bases, leaving 15 bases between the germline ends. Germline CDR1 SGHNT, CDR2 YENEEA. The CDR3 runs to 12 residues. The CDR3 sequence: CATARGIDGYTF. The CDR3 DNA reads TGTGCCACCGCAAGGGGGATCGATGGCTACACCTTC.

The CDR3 sequence: CASSPGRGNTEAFF. The CDR3 nucleotides read TGTGCCAGCTCACCCGGACGGGGGAACACTGAAGCTTTCTTT. The chain employs TRBV18 and TRBJ1-1, with unresolved D. Germline CDR1 and CDR2: KGHSH and LQKENI. The CDR3 sequence is 14 residues long. V lost 3 bases and J 1 base, leaving 9 bases between the germline ends.

The V and J genes are TRBV10-3 and TRBJ2-7; 10 bases line up with TRBD2. V lost 10 bases to trimming and J lost 6 bases; unmatched junction nucleotides: 15. This CDR3 is built from 15 residues. Germline CDR1 reads ENHRY; CDR2 reads SYGVKD. The CDR3 coding sequence is TGTGCCACCGGGGATCCGGGACTAGCGTTGCCCGAGCAGTACTTC. Its translation: CATGDPGLALPEQYF.

The table lists this clone with a few counts. The chain combines TRBV5-1 with TRBJ1-1; D is unresolved. CDR3 size: 14 residues. The germline V and J ends were trimmed by 1 base and 0 bases, with 7 bases remaining between them. Germline-derived CDR1 and CDR2 are SGHRS and YFSETQ. CDR3 protein: CASSLPVMNTEAFF. CDR3 bases: TGCGCCAGCAGCTTGCCAGTCATGAACACTGAAGCTTTCTTT.

CDR3 protein: CASSSQGTGYEQYF. Here the CDR3 DNA reads TGTGCCAGTAGCAGCCAGGGCACAGGATACGAGCAGTACTTC. The V gene is TRBV19, the J gene TRBJ2-7, with D tentatively TRBD1 (5 bases). V dropped 6 bases and J dropped 4 bases, with 16 bases sitting between them. The length of the CDR3 is 14 residues. Looked up from germline, CDR1 is LNHDA and CDR2 is SQIVND (reference sequence).

This clone was seen more than once but under ten times. The gene calls are TRBV5-6 and TRBJ2-7, with 7 nucleotides matching TRBD1. V trimming: 0 bases; J trimming: 1 base; junction bases outside the gene matches: 1. Germline V lookup: CDR1 SGHDT, CDR2 YYEEEE. The CDR3 is made up of 14 amino acids. CDR3 nucleotide sequence: TGTGCCAGCAGCTTGGGACAGGGATCCTACGAGCAGTACTTC. It translates to CASSLGQGSYEQYF.

The chain carries TRBV7-2 and TRBJ2-1; 7 positions agree with TRBD2. The germline V gene has CDR1 SGHTA and CDR2 FQGNSA. Trimming removed 5 bases from V and 1 base from J; junction bases left unmatched: 5. The CDR3 is made up of 15 amino acids. Written as DNA, the CDR3 is TGTGCCAGCAGCGTTGGGGGGGTATCCTACAATGAGCAGTTCTTC. Translation: CASSVGGVSYNEQFF.

This clone appeared a single time. This rearrangement joins TRBV7-8 to TRBJ2-5; D possibly corresponds to TRBD2 (6 bases). The ends were cut back, 1 base at V and 5 bases at J, with 17 bases in the middle. CDR1 is SGHVS and CDR2 is FQNEAQ in the germline V gene. The CDR3 is 16 residues long. CDR3 sequence reads: CASSLGPSGLGETQYF. The CDR3 DNA sequence: TGTGCCAGCAGCTTAGGCCCCAGCGGGTTAGGGGAGACCCAGTACTTC.